The 25 T cell receptor beta chains below all came from one sample that was sequenced in a study of blood T cells in healthy people across ages (dated by TCRdb to the mid-2010s). The method behind the library was 5' RACE. The listed sequencing device is Illumina HiSeq 2500. A second PCR of about 7 to 12 cycles was run with a J-beta primer mix and a sample-barcoded 5' primer. The raw public reads went through TCRdb reprocessing: fastp at Q25, MiXCR clone calling, in-frame beta chains kept. Each record represents a unique CDR3 protein, reported with the most common genes and DNA among its rows. For this sample the table gives hundreds of thousands of distinct CDR3 sequences, of which approximately 50% were detected only once. 25% to 35% of the sample is in the top ten clones. Material: blood. The receptors stem from a woman in her fifties or sixties in good health.

This clonotype was picked up a small number of times. The chain couples TRBV29-1 to TRBJ2-4; 10 nucleotides align to TRBD2. TRBJ2-7 explains the end of the DNA better; the J call may be wrong. Germline values: CDR1 SQVTM, CDR2 ANQGSEA. This CDR3 spans 14 amino acids. The CDR3 reads CSVVLAGGIYEQYF. CDR3 DNA sequence: TGCAGCGTTGTATTAGCGGGAGGAATCTACGAGCAGTACTTC.

The chain links TRBV7-8 to TRBJ2-7; the match to TRBD1 covers 11 bases. The germline V gene has CDR1 SGHVS and CDR2 FQNEAQ. This CDR3 is 13 amino acids long. Trimming at V came to 5 bases and at J to 10 bases, leaving 7 bases not matched to a gene. Here the CDR3 reads CASSVSGTGGQYF. DNA of the CDR3: TGTGCCAGCAGCGTGTCCGGGACAGGGGGACAGTACTTC. The full variable domain, its missing parts supplied by reference TRBV7-8 and TRBJ2-7, is GAGVSQSPRYKVAKRGQDVALRCDPISGHVSLFWYQQALGQGPEFLTYFQNEAQLDKSGLPSDRFFAERPEGSVSTLKIQRTQQEDSAVYLCASSVSGTGGQYFGPGTRLTVT.

The rearrangement uses TRBV10-3 and TRBJ2-3, with D maybe TRBD2 (5 bases). The CDR3 contains 14 residues. The V end was cut by 10 bases, the J end by 5 bases, with 19 bases between. Germline V gene lookup returns CDR1 ENHRY and CDR2 SYGVKD. As DNA, the CDR3 is TGTGCCACCGGTGAGGGCCCGGGAATAGATACGCAGTATTTT. This gives the protein CATGEGPGIDTQYF.

This clonotype was counted between two and nine times. V gene TRBV14 combines with J gene TRBJ2-7; D perhaps matches TRBD1 (6 bases). The CDR3 is 14 residues long. V lost 0 bases, J lost 7 bases, and 13 bases lay in between. Germline loops: CDR1 SGHDN, CDR2 FVKESK. The CDR3: CASSQEQGGNEQYF. DNA for the CDR3: TGTGCCAGCAGCCAAGAACAGGGCGGCAATGAGCAGTACTTC. Full variable domain (outside the CDR3, taken from reference TRBV14 and TRBJ2-7): EAGVTQFPSHSVIEKGQTVTLRCDPISGHDNLYWYRRVMGKEIKFLLHFVKESKQDESGMPNNRFLAERTGGTYSTLKVQPAELEDSGVYFCASSQEQGGNEQYFGPGTRLTVT.

V and J are TRBV30 and TRBJ1-1; D is perhaps TRBD1 (5 bases). Between the trimmed V and J ends, which lost 1 base and 10 bases, there was a span of 10 bases. CDR3 length: 11 residues. Looked up from germline, CDR1 is GTSNPN and CDR2 is SVGIG (reference sequence). The CDR3 region has the DNA TGTGCCTGGAGTGCGGGGACGGGAGCTTTCTTT. This sequence encodes CAWSAGTGAFF. The full variable domain, its missing parts supplied by reference TRBV30 and TRBJ1-1, is SQTIHQWPATLVQPVGSPLSLECTVEGTSNPNLYWYRQAAGRGLQLLFYSVGIGQISSEVPQNLSASRPQDRQFILSSKKLLLSDSGFYLCAWSAGTGAFFGQGTRLTVV.

There are many counts of this clonotype. This chain joins TRBV5-6 and TRBJ2-7, with D tentatively TRBD2 (5 bases). V was pared by 5 bases and J by 2 bases, with 17 bases between. The CDR3 totals 15 residues. CDR1 SGHDT and CDR2 YYEEEE come from the germline V gene. The CDR3 is CASRKNGVGAYEQYF. CDR3 DNA sequence: TGTGCCAGCAGGAAAAACGGGGTGGGAGCCTACGAGCAGTACTTC.

This clonotype has just a few counts. The chain joins TRBV6-1 to TRBJ2-7, with 7 bases lining up with TRBD1. The CDR3 length is 16 residues. V lost 5 bases and J lost 4; bases outside the gene matches: 14. Germline values: CDR1 MNHNS, CDR2 SASEGT. This CDR3 is CASSLTPGQWVYEQYF. Written as DNA, the CDR3 is TGTGCCAGCAGTCTCACGCCGGGACAGTGGGTGTACGAGCAGTACTTC.

The chain is built from TRBV4-3 and TRBJ2-3; TRBD2 aligns across 9 bases. CDR1 LGHNA and CDR2 YSLEER come from the germline V gene. With V trimmed by 4 bases and J by 2 bases, 7 bases remained unmatched. This CDR3 spans 16 amino acids. The CDR3 nucleotides read TGCGCCAGCAGCCTCACTAGCGGGCCTTACACAGATACGCAGTATTTT. It yields the protein CASSLTSGPYTDTQYF.

A remark on this clonotype: With a much larger clone just one base away, this may be a read error. The rearrangement joins TRBV20-1 to TRBJ1-5; D gene unclear. With 4 bases removed from V and 7 bases from J, the gap between germline ends came to 14 bases. CDR1 is DFQATT, CDR2 SNEGSKA, per germline (reference sequence). This CDR3 has 13 residues. The CDR3 is CSAKRRVGQPQHF. The CDR3 nucleotides read TGCAGTGCTAAGCGGAGGGTAGGGCAGCCCCAGCATTTT.

This clonotype was detected once. The chain links TRBV28 to TRBJ2-5; D ambiguous. Germline V gene sequence: CDR1 MDHEN, CDR2 SYDVKM. This CDR3 spans 15 amino acids. V lost 3 bases, J lost 5 bases, and 16 bases lay in between. CDR3 amino acids: CASSLGLPRRETQYF. CDR3 bases: TGTGCCAGCAGTTTGGGGTTGCCTAGAAGGGAGACCCAGTACTTC. Drawing the rest from reference TRBV28 and TRBJ2-5, the complete variable domain is DVKVTQSSRYLVKRTGEKVFLECVQDMDHENMFWYRQDPGLGLRLIYFSYDVKMKEKGDIPEGYSVSREKKERFSLILESASTNQTSMYLCASSLGLPRRETQYFGPGTRLLVL.

This clonotype was picked up one time. The chain recombines TRBV6-5 with TRBJ2-7; 8 bases agree with TRBD2. CDR3 length: 15 residues. Germline V CDR1 and CDR2: MNHEY, SVGAGI. V lost 4 bases and J lost 4; bases outside the gene matches: 9. The CDR3 nucleotides read TGTGCCAGCAGTTCCCGGGATAGCGGGGTATACGAGCAGTACTTC. Translated: CASSSRDSGVYEQYF.

This clonotype was seen only once. The junction and the germline gene differ at one end; a read error may be behind it. The V and J genes are TRBV18 and TRBJ2-5; D not certain. CDR3 length: 13 residues. Germline CDR1 reads KGHSH; CDR2 reads LQKENI. The CDR3 sequence is CASSPRRQEIQYF. In DNA form, the CDR3 reads TGTGCCAGCTCACCACGTCGACAAGAGATCCAGTACTTC.

V and J are TRBV5-1 and TRBJ2-3; 13 bases line up with TRBD2. CDR3 length: 13 residues. Germline trimming cut 4 bases from V and 9 bases from J; bases unmatched to any gene: 2. CDR1 SGHRS and CDR2 YFSETQ come from the germline V gene. The CDR3 spells CASSLGLAGTQYF. The CDR3 DNA reads as TGCGCCAGCAGCCTGGGACTAGCGGGAACGCAGTATTTT.

The V and J genes are TRBV7-2 and TRBJ2-1; the match to TRBD1 covers 8 bases. J lost 2 bases, V lost 11 bases, and 5 bases had no gene match. The CDR3 has 13 amino acids. CDR1 and CDR2 from the germline V gene are SGHTA and FQGNSA. CDR3 nucleotides: TGTGCCCAGGCAGGGGGCCCCTACAATGAGCAGTTCTTC. Protein sequence: CAQAGGPYNEQFF.

About this clonotype itself: Its ends do not fully match the called genes, so a read error is possible. This rearrangement joins TRBV2 to TRBJ2-3; weak D call: TRBD1 (6 bases). Germline assignment: CDR1 SNHLY and CDR2 FYNNEI. This CDR3 has 17 residues. The CDR3 protein is CASSDRPGTSSTDTQYF. CDR3 coding DNA: TGTGCCAGCAGTGACCGCCCCGGGACATCAAGCACGGATACGCAGTATTTT.

DNA for the CDR3: TGTGCCAGCACGGACACTTCAAGCACAGATACGCAGTATTTT. Residues: CASTDTSSTDTQYF. V is TRBV2 and J is TRBJ2-3, with a weak D call TRBD1 (5 bases). CDR3 length: 14 amino acids. Germline V gene data show CDR1 as SNHLY and CDR2 as FYNNEI. V was clipped by 7 bases and J by 0 bases, with 11 bases between them. Based on the CDR3 plus reference TRBV2 and TRBJ2-3, the full variable domain is EPEVTQTPSHQVTQMGQEVILRCVPISNHLYFYWYRQILGQKVEFLVSFYNNEISEKSEIFDDQFSVERPDGSNFTLKIRSTKLEDSAMYFCASTDTSSTDTQYFGPGTRLTVL.

This sequence joins TRBV11-2 and TRBJ1-2; tentative D call: TRBD1 (5 bases). Trimming removed 1 base at V and 4 bases at J, with 10 bases between. In germline, CDR1 is SGHAT, CDR2 FQNNGV. This CDR3 comprises 14 residues. Written as DNA, the CDR3 is TGTGCCAGCAGCTTAGGGACAAGGTTCTATGGCTACACCTTC. Translation: CASSLGTRFYGYTF.

The V gene is TRBV27, the J gene TRBJ2-1; 15 bases align to TRBD2. CDR1 is MNHEY and CDR2 is SMNVEV in the germline V gene (reference sequence). V lost 6 bases, J lost 8 bases, and 8 bases stayed unmatched. This CDR3 region has 16 residues. The CDR3 loop reads CASSRGTSGRRDEQFF. The CDR3 bases are TGTGCCAGCAGCCGTGGGACTAGCGGGAGGAGGGATGAGCAGTTCTTC.

The V gene is TRBV7-8, the J gene TRBJ2-4; the match to TRBD2 covers 15 bases. V gave up 1 base and J gave up 13 bases; unmatched junction bases: 2. Germline CDR1 and CDR2: SGHVS and FQNEAQ. The CDR3 sequence is 14 residues long. CDR3 residues: CASSLGTSGRAQYF. Written as DNA, the CDR3 is TGTGCCAGCAGCTTAGGGACTAGCGGGAGGGCCCAGTACTTC.

This sequence joins TRBV4-3 and TRBJ1-2; 12 bases are a match to TRBD1. Looked up from germline, CDR1 is LGHNA and CDR2 is YSLEER. Trimming cost V 0 bases and J 4 bases; bases outside gene matches: 6. The CDR3 has 17 amino acids. DNA for the CDR3: TGCGCCAGCAGCCAAGAAAGGGGGACAGGGGGCGGCTATGGCTACACCTTC. It is translated as CASSQERGTGGGYGYTF.

The chain is built from TRBV7-2 and TRBJ1-2; 8 bases are a match to TRBD1. Germline V gene data show CDR1 as SGHTA and CDR2 as FQGNSA. The ends lost 5 bases at V and 4 bases at J; junction bases unmatched: 9. The CDR3 runs 15 residues. The CDR3 spells CASSEPGGAGYGYTF. The DNA for the CDR3 is TGTGCCAGCAGCGAACCAGGGGGCGCCGGCTATGGCTACACCTTC.

This chain connects TRBV2 to TRBJ1-2; no clear D gene. The V and J ends lost 0 bases and 4 bases respectively, with 12 bases between them. CDR1 is SNHLY, CDR2 FYNNEI, per germline. CDR3 length: 15 amino acids. CDR3 sequence reads: CASSEAGGNSYGYTF. CDR3 nucleotide sequence: TGTGCCAGCAGTGAAGCAGGTGGGAACAGCTATGGCTACACCTTC.

The chain employs TRBV20-1 and TRBJ2-3; unclear D gene. Per the germline V gene, CDR1 is DFQATT and CDR2 is SNEGSKA (reference sequence). Trimming cost V 3 bases and J 3 bases, with 13 bases left between them. The CDR3 consists of 14 residues. DNA for the CDR3: TGCAGTGCTAGCTCTCCCGGTGGGACAGATACGCAGTATTTT. Amino acids: CSASSPGGTDTQYF.

This clonotype was counted a single time. Being one base from a much bigger clone, this may be a read error. V and J are TRBV7-2 and TRBJ2-1; 8 bases are a match to TRBD1. After removal of 4 bases from V and 6 bases from J, the junction contained 5 bases not matched to a gene. This CDR3 has 14 amino acids. Germline-derived CDR1 and CDR2 are SGHTA and FQGNSA. CDR3 sequence (DNA): TGTGCCAGCAGCTGGGGACAGGAGTGCAATGAGCAGTTCTTC. This codes for CASSWGQECNEQFF.

The genes are TRBV24-1 and TRBJ2-1; D gene unclear. Germline loops: CDR1 KGHDR, CDR2 SFDVKD. Deletions cut 5 bases from V and 4 bases from J, with 17 bases between. CDR3 size: 16 residues. In DNA, the CDR3 is TGTGCCACCAGTGCCAATCCCTCCGTATATTACAATGAGCAGTTCTTC. It encodes CATSANPSVYYNEQFF.